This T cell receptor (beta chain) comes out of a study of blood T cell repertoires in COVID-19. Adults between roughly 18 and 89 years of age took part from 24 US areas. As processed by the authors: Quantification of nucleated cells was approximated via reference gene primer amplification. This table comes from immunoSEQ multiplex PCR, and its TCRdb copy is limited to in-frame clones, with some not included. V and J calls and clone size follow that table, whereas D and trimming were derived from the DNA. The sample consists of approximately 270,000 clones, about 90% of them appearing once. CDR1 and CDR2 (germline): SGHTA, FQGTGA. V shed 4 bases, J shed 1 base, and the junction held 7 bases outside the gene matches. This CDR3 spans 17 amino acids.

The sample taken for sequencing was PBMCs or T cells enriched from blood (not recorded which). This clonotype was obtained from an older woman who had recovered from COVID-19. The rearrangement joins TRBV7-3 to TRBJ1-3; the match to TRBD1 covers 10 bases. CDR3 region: CASSSWSGQGSGNTIYF. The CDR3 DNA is TGTGCCAGCAGCTCTTGGTCGGGACAGGGGTCTGGAAACACCATATATTTT.